This T cell receptor (beta chain) was captured in a study of Graves' ophthalmopathy and Graves' hyperthyroidism. Across the whole study: Researchers obtained peripheral blood at initial diagnosis, before any treatment had begun.

Broader study findings: Ophthalmopathy progression was predicted with approximately 64% sensitivity and approximately 72% specificity.

Fresh peripheral blood, about 10 ml, was the PBMC source. As for this clonotype: The antigen remains undetermined.

As the template, RNA transcripts were used to amplify TCR beta CDR3 regions. HTBI primers primed a first-round RT-PCR, and a second-round multiplex PCR followed. TCRdb reanalysed the multiplex PCR reads using MiXCR and keeps one entry per CDR3 protein. The data show hundreds of thousands of distinct CDR3 sequences, about 38% seen once. The CDR3 is made up of 16 amino acids. Germline assignment: CDR1 MGHDK and CDR2 SYGVNS. Germline trimming cut 4 bases from V and 4 bases from J; bases unmatched to any gene: 8. Source material: peripheral blood. The J gene is TRBJ2-1, the V gene TRBV25-1; 9 positions match TRBD1. This TCR was sampled from an adult man with Graves' ophthalmopathy. CDR3 amino acids: CASSADGTGKYNEQFF. The DNA of the CDR3 is TGTGCCAGCAGTGCAGATGGGACAGGGAAATACAATGAGCAGTTCTTC.